This T cell receptor (beta chain) was observed in a study of T cell clonotyping in hematopoietic cell transplantation (dated by TCRdb to about 2021). Background on the whole study: Pretransplant recipient samples were obtained after cytoreduction. Recruitment of patients ran from 2015 to early 2017, and follow-up continued until late 2020 or until death. A total of under 150 blood samples were collected in the study from roughly 33 consecutive transplant recipients and their related donors. Results the study describes overall, beyond this receptor: Just a small fraction of recipient repertoires overlapped with donor repertoires, and more than 95% appeared de novo at the given depth. The sample size was limited, and CD4 and CD8 repertoire contributions could not be separated because cells were not sorted. Broader TCR repertoire diversity after transplant was predicted by Inverse Simpson Index values from donors and from recipients before transplant. A decrease in recipient TCR diversity was observed after transplant, and a progressive increase in pathologically expanded clonotypes was seen from day 30 to day 180.

Via the germline V gene, CDR1 is SGHTA and CDR2 FQGNSA. The CDR3 spans 16 residues, from the cysteine through the phenylalanine. Only the CDR3 region is kept as DNA, spanning 48 bases read in frame from base 1. V drops 1 base and J drops 4 bases, leaving 16 bases in between. The immunoSEQ assay, a bias-controlled multiplex PCR with V- and J-specific primers, was used to amplify TCR beta CDR3 regions from genomic DNA. A proprietary barcode and Illumina adapter sequences were added to the CDR3 amplicons in a second PCR step. An Illumina MiSeq instrument was used for sequencing of the CDR3 libraries. As for how the authors treated the data: Export and quality control were done with immunoSEQ Analyzer 3.0, while downstream analyses used R Bioconductor and Immunarch. Repertoire metrics were calculated using only productive rearrangements within the normalized downsampled data set. Pathologically expanded clonotypes were defined as those larger than 5 templates in the normalized cohort. Repertoire diversity was measured with the Inverse Simpson Index. The non-normalized data set was used for CMV-specificity analyses so that all clonotypes could be captured. TCRdb mirrors the immuneACCESS table, restricted to in-frame sequences. Some clones are absent from its copies; in checked studies, under half trace to an unresolved V gene, and the reason for the others is unknown. V and J calls and clone size come straight from that table; D and trimming were deduced from the DNA. Recorded for this sample are about 20,000 clones; around 88% of them occurred a single time. Together, the top ten hold roughly 8% of the sample.

The sample's time point label is to be understood as: recipient sample about 28 days before transplant, after cytoreduction. Blood from recipients was drawn roughly 28 days before transplant, then again at days 30, 100 and 180 after transplant. Using Nuclei Lysis Solution, genomic DNA was extracted from unfractionated peripheral blood mononuclear cells that were either fresh or cryopreserved. A word on this clone: The antigen it recognizes is unknown. No clone much larger than this one lies a single base away; base qualities are absent.

This sequence originates from a man aged 45 to 65 with acute myeloid leukemia. Some clones in this sample may be carry-over from other donors' samples. The source material was peripheral blood mononuclear cells, sampled before stem cell transplant. Here the chain combines TRBV7-2 and TRBJ1-2, and TRBD1 may be the D gene, going by 5 matching bases. The nucleotide sequence is given as TGTGCCAGCAGCTTAGATGGGGCCCATAGGGCCTATGGCTACACCTTC. The resulting protein is CASSLDGAHRAYGYTF.